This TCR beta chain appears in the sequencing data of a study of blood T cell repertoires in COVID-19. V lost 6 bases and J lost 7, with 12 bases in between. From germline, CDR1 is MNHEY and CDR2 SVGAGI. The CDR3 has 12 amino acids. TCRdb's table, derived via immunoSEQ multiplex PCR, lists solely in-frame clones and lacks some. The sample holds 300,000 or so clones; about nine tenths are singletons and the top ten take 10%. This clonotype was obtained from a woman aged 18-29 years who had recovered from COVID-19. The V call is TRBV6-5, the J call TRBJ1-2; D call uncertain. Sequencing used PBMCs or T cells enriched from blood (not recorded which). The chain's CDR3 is CASSNPGGGYTF. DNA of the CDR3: TGTGCCAGCAGCAACCCGGGAGGTGGCTACACCTTC.